These 32 T cell receptor beta chains were sequenced from one sample in a study of regulatory T cells in long-lasting Graves disease. Arm-PCR of CDR3 regions and iRepertoire HTBI primers were used to build TCR beta libraries. TCRdb re-called the multiplex PCR reads through MiXCR, storing one row per CDR3 protein. The sample has approximately 400,000 distinct CDR3 sequences, around 23% seen once; the top ten hold approximately 30%. Time point indicated: persistent/refractory GD, antithyroid drugs over 5 years with positive TRAb. The TCR library was made from RNA that had been extracted from PBMCs in TRIzol. Specimen: peripheral blood mononuclear cells (PBMCs), collected when the disease was refractory, from a patient treated with antithyroid drugs. The receptors here all came from a woman aged 40 to 50 with Graves disease.

In its sample, this clonotype was seen many times. V is TRBV28 and J is TRBJ2-7, with 9 bases identical to TRBD1. Trimming cost V 5 bases and J 2 bases; bases outside gene matches: 4. Germline V gene data show CDR1 as MDHEN and CDR2 as SYDVKM. The CDR3 consists of 14 residues. The CDR3 protein is CASSTGTGTYEQYF. The CDR3 region has the DNA TGTGCCAGCAGTACCGGGACAGGGACCTACGAGCAGTACTTC. Combining the CDR3 with reference TRBV28 and TRBJ2-7 gives the whole variable domain DVKVTQSSRYLVKRTGEKVFLECVQDMDHENMFWYRQDPGLGLRLIYFSYDVKMKEKGDIPEGYSVSREKKERFSLILESASTNQTSMYLCASSTGTGTYEQYFGPGTRLTVT.

This chain uses TRBV20-1 with TRBJ1-2, with unresolved D. Trimming shortened V by 3 bases and J by 3 bases, and 11 bases separated the two germline ends. The CDR3 contains 13 residues. Germline V gives CDR1 DFQATT, CDR2 SNEGSKA (reference sequence). CDR3 sequence: CSASTGVDYGYTF. As DNA, the CDR3 is TGCAGTGCTAGTACGGGAGTGGACTATGGCTACACCTTC.

This chain connects TRBV19 to TRBJ2-3; D ambiguous. The germline V gene has CDR1 LNHDA and CDR2 SQIVND (reference sequence). There are 15 residues in the CDR3. Trimming removed 5 bases from V and 5 bases from J, with 17 bases in between. DNA of the CDR3: TGTGCCAGTAGTCTTAGAATCCCCGCCGGAGATACGCAGTATTTT. Its translation is CASSLRIPAGDTQYF.

This clonotype was recorded many times. The chain carries TRBV20-1 and TRBJ1-1; the D is unclear. V was clipped by 0 bases and J by 1 base, with 18 bases between them. CDR1 is DFQATT and CDR2 is SNEGSKA in the germline V gene (reference sequence). CDR3 length equals 17 residues. The CDR3 DNA sequence: TGCAGTGCTAGAGATGTTTTGAGGGCAGGAGGGAACACTGAAGCTTTCTTT. It codes for CSARDVLRAGGNTEAFF.

The chain links TRBV4-1 to TRBJ1-5; the D is unclear. The V gene's germline CDR1 is MGHRA and CDR2 YSYEKL. This CDR3 is built from 15 residues. Trimming removed 0 bases from V and 5 bases from J, with 11 bases in between. In nucleotides, the CDR3 is TGCGCCAGCAGCCAAGAAACCAGGCTTGATCAGCCCCAGCATTTT. Its translation is CASSQETRLDQPQHF.

The rearrangement joins TRBV2 to TRBJ2-1; maybe TRBD1 (5 bases). Germline CDR1 reads SNHLY; CDR2 reads FYNNEI. V lost 8 bases and J lost 9, with 29 bases in between. The CDR3 runs 17 residues. As DNA, the CDR3 is TGTGCCAGCCGTACTCTATCCCGGCGACAGCCGGTGGGTGAGCAGTTCTTC. Its protein is CASRTLSRRQPVGEQFF.

In this sample, this clonotype turned up many times. V gene TRBV6-1 combines with J gene TRBJ2-5, with D possibly being TRBD1 (5 bases). This CDR3 has 14 residues. Germline V lookup: CDR1 MNHNS, CDR2 SASEGT. V dropped 8 bases and J dropped 5 bases, with 18 bases sitting between them. This CDR3 reads CASLWAVPGETQYF. CDR3 DNA sequence: TGTGCCAGCTTATGGGCAGTACCAGGGGAGACCCAGTACTTC.

This clonotype came up a few times. The chain uses TRBV7-9 and TRBJ2-7; D ambiguous. This CDR3 is 15 amino acids long. Germline V gives CDR1 SEHNR, CDR2 FQNEAQ (reference sequence). V was shortened by 1 base and J by 0 bases, with 10 bases between the two germline ends. The CDR3 DNA is TGTGCCAGCAGCTTAGGACCCTCGAGCTCCTACGAGCAGTACTTC. Translation: CASSLGPSSSYEQYF.

The CDR3 reads CSARAGVDTQYF. DNA for the CDR3: TGCAGTGCTAGAGCGGGAGTAGATACGCAGTATTTT. This chain uses TRBV20-1 with TRBJ2-3, with a weak D call TRBD2 (6 bases). V dropped 1 base and J dropped 5 bases, with 7 bases sitting between them. Germline assignment: CDR1 DFQATT and CDR2 SNEGSKA (reference sequence). The CDR3 is 12 amino acids.

This clonotype appeared many times. The chain combines TRBV28 with TRBJ2-7; D may be TRBD1 (5 bases). V was shortened by 5 bases and J by 1 base, with 9 bases between the two germline ends. The CDR3 runs to 13 residues. The germline gives CDR1 MDHEN, CDR2 SYDVKM. The CDR3 DNA is TGTGCCAGCAGTCTTAAGGGGTCCTACGAGCAGTACTTC. Amino acid sequence: CASSLKGSYEQYF.

The gene calls are TRBV20-1 and TRBJ2-2, with D uncertain. V was trimmed by 2 bases and J by 6 bases, leaving 4 bases between them. In germline, CDR1 is DFQATT, CDR2 SNEGSKA (reference sequence). This CDR3 contains 11 residues. In DNA, the CDR3 is TGCAGTGCTAGACCGGCCGGGGAGCTGTTTTTT. Protein sequence: CSARPAGELFF.

The CDR3 bases are TGTGCCATCAGTGGGAGGCTGCTAACCTCTGGGGCCAACGTCCTGACTTTC. This gives the protein CAISGRLLTSGANVLTF. The chain links TRBV10-3 to TRBJ2-6; weak D call: TRBD2 (5 bases). The ends were cut back, 4 bases at V and 0 bases at J, with 13 bases in the middle. There are 17 residues in the CDR3. Germline CDR1 ENHRY, CDR2 SYGVKD.

About this clonotype itself: This may stem from a read error, because a much larger clone lies one nucleotide away. The J gene is TRBJ2-5, the V gene TRBV6-5; D call uncertain. Trimming shortened V by 2 bases and J by 0 bases, and 16 bases separated the two germline ends. Germline-derived CDR1 and CDR2 are MNHEY and SVGAGI. The length of the CDR3 is 17 residues. The CDR3 region is CASSYPDIFQYQETQYF. The CDR3 bases are TGTGCCAGCAGTTACCCTGACATTTTCCAGTACCAAGAGACCCAGTACTTC.

At least ten counts were recorded for this clonotype. The chain uses TRBV2 and TRBJ2-7, with D maybe TRBD1 (6 bases). CDR3 size: 13 residues. V was pared by 10 bases and J by 1 base, with 14 bases between. Germline V gene data show CDR1 as SNHLY and CDR2 as FYNNEI. The CDR3 nucleotides read TGTGCCACCACCGGGACATTGTCCTACGAGCAGTACTTC. Its translation is CATTGTLSYEQYF.

Notes on this clonotype: A read error may be the cause here, since a much bigger clone is one base away. This rearrangement joins TRBV2 to TRBJ2-2; a possible D gene is TRBD2 (5 bases). The CDR3 has 14 residues. In germline, CDR1 is SNHLY, CDR2 FYNNEI. The CDR3 nucleotides are TGTGGCAGCAAGAGGGATGCGAACACCGGGGAGCTGTTTTTT. Amino acid sequence: CGSKRDANTGELFF.

In its sample, this clonotype was seen a few times. The CDR3 bases are TGTGCCAGTAGTTTGACAGTAACCTACGAGCAGTACTTC. Protein product: CASSLTVTYEQYF. V usage is TRBV19 and J usage is TRBJ2-7; tentative D call: TRBD1 (5 bases). Germline CDR1 is LNHDA and CDR2 is SQIVND (reference sequence). Trimming shortened V by 5 bases and J by 2 bases, and 10 bases separated the two germline ends. The CDR3 has 13 amino acids.

The chain has TRBV12-3 or TRBV12-4 and TRBJ1-5, with 7 bases matching TRBD1. V shed 5 bases and J 5 bases; nucleotides not matched to a gene: 3. CDR3 size: 13 residues. CDR3 sequence reads: CASSPGTDQPQHF. CDR3 DNA: TGTGCCAGCAGTCCGGGGACAGATCAGCCCCAGCATTTT.

This clonotype was counted ten times or more. This chain uses TRBV29-1 with TRBJ2-3; TRBD2 aligns across 10 bases. Trimming took 6 bases from V and 6 from J; bases not matched to a gene: 9. Germline V gene lookup returns CDR1 SQVTM and CDR2 ANQGSEA. The CDR3 has 14 amino acids. The CDR3 DNA follows: TGCAGCGTCCGACTAGCGGGCCTTAGGGATACGCAGTATTTT. Its translation is CSVRLAGLRDTQYF.

This chain joins TRBV20-1 and TRBJ2-5, with D unresolved. Trimming removed 5 bases at V and 9 bases at J, with 4 bases between. Germline CDR1 reads DFQATT; CDR2 reads SNEGSKA (reference sequence). The CDR3 has 8 amino acids. CDR3 loop: CSAVPQYF. The CDR3 DNA sequence: TGCAGTGCTGTGCCCCAGTACTTC.

This clonotype was found many times. The chain carries TRBV20-1 and TRBJ2-5, with D unresolved. CDR1 and CDR2 from the germline V gene are DFQATT and SNEGSKA (reference sequence). This CDR3 has 14 residues. Trimming pared 3 bases from V and 5 bases from J, leaving 16 bases between. The CDR3 sequence: CSARDLAELETQYF. The DNA of the CDR3 is TGCAGTGCTAGGGACCTCGCGGAATTGGAGACCCAGTACTTC.

This clonotype was detected ten times or more. The gene calls are TRBV28 and TRBJ2-5, with 8 bases matching TRBD1. CDR1 is MDHEN, CDR2 SYDVKM, per germline. This CDR3 has 13 residues. Trimming at V came to 5 bases and at J to 5 bases, leaving 4 bases not matched to a gene. In nucleotides, the CDR3 is TGTGCCAGCAGTCAGGGGGCGCCGGAGACCCAGTACTTC. It yields the protein CASSQGAPETQYF. Combining the CDR3 with reference TRBV28 and TRBJ2-5 gives the whole variable domain DVKVTQSSRYLVKRTGEKVFLECVQDMDHENMFWYRQDPGLGLRLIYFSYDVKMKEKGDIPEGYSVSREKKERFSLILESASTNQTSMYLCASSQGAPETQYFGPGTRLLVL.

The chain uses TRBV19 and TRBJ2-2; TRBD1 agrees at 8 bases. From germline, CDR1 is LNHDA and CDR2 SQIVND (reference sequence). The trim removed 0 bases at V and 3 bases at J, leaving 18 bases unmatched. CDR3 length: 21 residues. The CDR3 here is CASSIDRMEAFRGLDTGELFF. CDR3 nucleotides: TGTGCCAGTAGTATAGACCGAATGGAAGCCTTCAGGGGGCTCGACACCGGGGAGCTGTTTTTT.

This clonotype was observed many times. This rearrangement joins TRBV14 to TRBJ1-6; TRBD1 aligns across 7 bases. V trimming: 1 base; J trimming: 11 bases; junction bases outside the gene matches: 11. The CDR3 is 16 residues long. CDR1 is SGHDN, CDR2 FVKESK, per germline. The CDR3 nucleotides are TGTGCCAGCAGCCAAGGGACAGGCGCGGGGATGCCACCCCTCCACTTT. Translated: CASSQGTGAGMPPLHF. Supplemented by reference TRBV14 and TRBJ1-6, the full variable domain reads EAGVTQFPSHSVIEKGQTVTLRCDPISGHDNLYWYRRVMGKEIKFLLHFVKESKQDESGMPNNRFLAERTGGTYSTLKVQPAELEDSGVYFCASSQGTGAGMPPLHFGNGTRLTVT.

The V gene is TRBV29-1, the J gene TRBJ2-1; 8 bases match TRBD2. Germline CDR1 reads SQVTM; CDR2 reads ANQGSEA. Losses at the gene ends were 0 bases for V and 3 bases for J; bases not matched to a gene: 4. This CDR3 contains 15 residues. CDR3 sequence reads: CSVEDDSGIYNEQFF. For the CDR3, the DNA is TGCAGCGTTGAAGATGATAGCGGGATCTACAATGAGCAGTTCTTC.

This rearrangement joins TRBV28 to TRBJ2-3; D tentatively fits TRBD1 or TRBD2 (5 bases each). CDR1 and CDR2 (germline): MDHEN, SYDVKM. V lost 5 bases and J lost 0, with 21 bases in between. The CDR3 runs 18 residues. The CDR3 region is CASSTIGRDGTSTDTQYF. For the CDR3, the DNA is TGTGCCAGCAGTACTATAGGCCGGGACGGAACTAGCACAGATACGCAGTATTTT.

This chain joins TRBV4-1 and TRBJ2-5; no clear D. CDR1 MGHRA and CDR2 YSYEKL come from the germline V gene. This CDR3 has 12 amino acids. Trimming stripped 3 bases from V and 4 bases from J, with 6 bases between. The chain's CDR3 is CASSHGRETQYF. The DNA of the CDR3 is TGCGCCAGCAGCCATGGAAGAGAGACCCAGTACTTC.

V gene TRBV7-6 combines with J gene TRBJ2-2; D call uncertain. The CDR3 consists of 13 residues. V was pared by 4 bases and J by 4 bases, with 7 bases between. Germline CDR1 SGHVS, CDR2 FNYEAQ. The CDR3 DNA reads TGTGCCAGCAGCTCAGAGATCACCGGGGAGCTGTTTTTT. Protein product: CASSSEITGELFF.

This clonotype occurred many times. This chain uses TRBV28 with TRBJ1-1, with unresolved D. Germline lookup yields CDR1 MDHEN and CDR2 SYDVKM. The CDR3 is made up of 11 amino acids. V was clipped by 7 bases and J by 8 bases, with 11 bases between them. The CDR3 DNA reads as TGTGCCAGCAAAAGTCCCCGAGAAGCTTTCTTT. This encodes CASKSPREAFF.

This clonotype was seen many times. A much larger clone sits a single nucleotide away, making a read error possible. The V call is TRBV12-3 or TRBV12-4, the J call TRBJ2-2; unclear D gene. The CDR3 length is 11 residues. Trimming stripped 3 bases from V and 6 bases from J, with 2 bases between. CDR3 amino acids: CASSFSGELFF. The CDR3 DNA sequence: TGTGCCAGCAGTTTCTCCGGGGAGCTGTTTTTT.

On this clonotype itself: This could be a read error, since a much larger clone is one nucleotide away. The rearrangement links TRBV6-5 to TRBJ1-4; no reliable D call. This CDR3 spans 14 amino acids. Germline V gives CDR1 MNHEY, CDR2 SVGAGI. The CDR3 coding sequence is TGTGCCAGCAGTTACGGACCGAATAATGAAAAACTGGTTTTT. Amino acid sequence: CASSYGPNNEKLVF.

There are many counts of this clonotype. This chain uses TRBV28 with TRBJ1-1, with 11 nucleotides matching TRBD1. With 3 bases clipped from V and 3 bases from J, the junction kept 6 bases outside the gene matches. This CDR3 has 16 residues. Per the germline V gene, CDR1 is MDHEN and CDR2 is SYDVKM. The DNA of the CDR3 is TGTGCCAGCAGTTTCTGGACAGGGGGCGGTGACACTGAAGCTTTCTTT. Its translation is CASSFWTGGGDTEAFF.

The chain uses TRBV10-1 and TRBJ2-3; weak D call: TRBD2 (5 bases). CDR1 WNHNN and CDR2 SYGVQD come from the germline V gene (reference sequence). The CDR3 loop spans 16 amino acids. The V end lost 2 bases, the J end lost 6 bases, and 18 bases lay between the germline ends. CDR3 DNA: TGCGCCAGCAGTGAGAAGAGGGTCCCGCTGTGGGATACGCAGTATTTT. It yields the protein CASSEKRVPLWDTQYF.